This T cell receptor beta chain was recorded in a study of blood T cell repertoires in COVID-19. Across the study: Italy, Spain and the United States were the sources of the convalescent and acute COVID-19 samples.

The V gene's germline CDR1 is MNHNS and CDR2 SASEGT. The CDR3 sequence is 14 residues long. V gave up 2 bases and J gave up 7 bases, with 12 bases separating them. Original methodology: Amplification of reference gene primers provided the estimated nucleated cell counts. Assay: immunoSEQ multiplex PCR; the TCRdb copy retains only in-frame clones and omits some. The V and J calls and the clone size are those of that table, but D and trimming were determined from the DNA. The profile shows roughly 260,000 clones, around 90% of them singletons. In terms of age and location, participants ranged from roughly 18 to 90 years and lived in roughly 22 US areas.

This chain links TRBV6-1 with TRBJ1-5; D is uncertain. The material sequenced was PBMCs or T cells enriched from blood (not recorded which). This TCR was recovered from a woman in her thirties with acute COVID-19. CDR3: CASSESGDWQPQHF. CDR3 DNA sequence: TGTGCCAGCAGTGAAAGCGGGGATTGGCAGCCCCAGCATTTT.